One sample yielded the 15 T cell receptor beta chains listed below, sequenced in a study of CD8 T cells in ankylosing spondylitis. Findings and caveats of the study: Eight highly homologous variants formed a TCR beta motif that appeared characteristic of ankylosing spondylitis blood.

These TCRs are of unknown antigen specificity. TCRdb analysed the 5' RACE reads with MiXCR anew, one entry per CDR3 protein. The profile shows 750,000 to 850,000 distinct CDR3 sequences, about 10% of them singletons. The source material was blood, either unsorted or a sorted T cell fraction (not recorded which). The receptors shown here come from a male donor with ankylosing spondylitis.

The gene calls are TRBV15 and TRBJ1-1; the D is unclear. V dropped 0 bases and J dropped 5 bases, with 10 bases sitting between them. The germline V gene encodes CDR1 LNHNV and CDR2 YYDKDF (reference sequence). The CDR3 is made up of 14 amino acids. CDR3 DNA: TGTGCCACCAGCAGAGATTATGCCCAGACTGAAGCTTTCTTT. Translating gives CATSRDYAQTEAFF.

The V gene is TRBV15, the J gene TRBJ1-2; D possibly corresponds to TRBD1 (5 bases). This CDR3 has 17 amino acids. Germline V gene data show CDR1 as LNHNV and CDR2 as YYDKDF (reference sequence). The V and J ends lost 6 bases and 1 base respectively, with 21 bases between them. The CDR3 DNA is TGTGCCACCAGTACCACGCCGGGACGGACGATTAACTATGGCTACACCTTC. Translation: CATSTTPGRTINYGYTF.

This clonotype was seen once. A much larger clone differs from this one at a single base, so this may be a read error. This sequence joins TRBV11-3 and TRBJ2-1; TRBD1 agrees at 7 bases. CDR1 is SGHNT, CDR2 YENEEA, per germline. The CDR3 runs to 15 residues. The V gene end was trimmed by 3 bases and the J gene end by 2 bases; junction bases not matched to a gene: 4. The CDR3 DNA reads TGTGCCAGCAGCTTCCGGGACAGCCCCTACAATGAGCAGTTCTTC. This codes for CASSFRDSPYNEQFF. The full variable domain, its missing parts supplied by reference TRBV11-3 and TRBJ2-1, is EAGVVQSPRYKIIEKKQPVAFWCNPISGHNTLYWYLQNLGQGPELLIRYENEEAVDDSQLPKDRFSAERLKGVDSTLKIQPAELGDSAVYLCASSFRDSPYNEQFFGPGTRLTVL.

This clonotype was found many times. The chain is built from TRBV29-1 and TRBJ2-7; D gene ambiguous. Trimming left V 5 bases short and J 2 bases short, with 16 bases between. Germline V gene lookup returns CDR1 SQVTM and CDR2 ANQGSEA. This CDR3 comprises 14 residues. CDR3 nucleotide sequence: TGCAGCGTTACCGGGCCCAAGAACCCCTACGAGCAGTACTTC. It is translated as CSVTGPKNPYEQYF.

The gene calls are TRBV20-1 and TRBJ2-5; 7 positions agree with TRBD2. The CDR3 is 14 amino acids. V gave up 0 bases and J gave up 5 bases; unmatched junction bases: 6. Germline lookup yields CDR1 DFQATT and CDR2 SNEGSKA (reference sequence). The CDR3 here is CSARDPGRGETQYF. The CDR3 DNA follows: TGCAGTGCTAGAGATCCAGGGCGGGGGGAGACCCAGTACTTC.

The chain combines TRBV14 with TRBJ1-3, with D uncertain. CDR1 is SGHDN, CDR2 FVKESK, per germline. The CDR3 is 17 amino acids. V lost 4 bases and J lost 1, with 17 bases in between. Here the CDR3 reads CASSPRQGNWSGNTIYF. The DNA of the CDR3 is TGTGCCAGCAGCCCTAGGCAAGGAAACTGGTCTGGAAACACCATATATTTT.

This chain uses TRBV4-3 with TRBJ2-3; a possible D gene is TRBD2 (6 bases). Trimming stripped 4 bases from V and 1 base from J, with 12 bases between. The germline gives CDR1 LGHNA, CDR2 YSLEER. This CDR3 region has 15 residues. CDR3 bases: TGCGCCAGCAGCCGGGCGGGGACTCGCACAGATACGCAGTATTTT. As protein: CASSRAGTRTDTQYF.

In its sample, this clonotype was seen a few times. The genes are TRBV28 and TRBJ1-2; TRBD1 matches 9 bases. From germline, CDR1 is MDHEN and CDR2 SYDVKM. The ends lost 6 bases at V and 8 bases at J; junction bases unmatched: 10. This CDR3 region has 14 residues. The CDR3 DNA reads TGTGCCAGCAGCCCGGACAGGGGAAGGTGGGGCTACACCTTC. Protein: CASSPDRGRWGYTF.

The chain is built from TRBV3-1 and TRBJ2-7, with TRBD1 as a possible D gene (5 bases). V lost 4 bases and J 13 bases, leaving 14 bases between the germline ends. Germline V CDR1 and CDR2: LGHDT, YNNKEL (reference sequence). This CDR3 comprises 11 residues. This chain's CDR3 is CASSRLTDTYF. Written as DNA, the CDR3 is TGTGCCAGCAGCCGTCTGACAGACACTTACTTC.

A note on this clonotype: One junction end does not reproduce the germline sequence, and a read error may be involved. The chain combines TRBV2 with TRBJ1-6; D call uncertain. This CDR3 spans 18 amino acids. Germline CDR1 is SNHLY and CDR2 is FYNNEI. CDR3: CARSLSRGREASNSPLHF. The CDR3 DNA is TGTGCCCGCAGTTTGAGTCGAGGCCGCGAGGCTTCCAATTCACCCCTCCACTTT.

The chain employs TRBV4-2 and TRBJ1-1; D is undetermined. V was trimmed by 4 bases and J by 1 base, leaving 13 bases between them. The CDR3 is made up of 15 amino acids. Germline CDR1 and CDR2: LGHNA and YNFKEQ. The CDR3 sequence: CASSRDLPTNTEAFF. The CDR3 region has the DNA TGTGCCAGCAGCCGCGATTTGCCTACGAACACTGAAGCTTTCTTT.

This clonotype has a count of ten or more. The rearrangement joins TRBV5-1 to TRBJ2-2; maybe TRBD2 (6 bases). The CDR3 totals 15 residues. V shed 4 bases and J shed 3 bases, with 13 bases lying between them. The V gene's germline CDR1 is SGHRS and CDR2 YFSETQ. The CDR3 here is CASSRDFRYTGELFF. In DNA form, the CDR3 reads TGCGCCAGCAGCCGGGACTTCCGCTACACCGGGGAGCTGTTTTTT.

Only a few counts were recorded for this clonotype. The chain employs TRBV7-2 and TRBJ2-1, with 12 bases fitting TRBD2. CDR1 is SGHTA, CDR2 FQGNSA, per germline. The CDR3 runs 16 residues. J gave up 7 bases and V 1 base, and 5 bases lay outside the gene matches. In nucleotides, the CDR3 is TGTGCCAGCAGCTTAGAAGGGACTAGCGGGTTGAATGAGCAGTTCTTC. Its translation: CASSLEGTSGLNEQFF.

This clonotype was picked up many times. The rearrangement links TRBV20-1 to TRBJ2-7, with D unresolved. The germline V gene encodes CDR1 DFQATT and CDR2 SNEGSKA (reference sequence). V was clipped by 0 bases and J by 1 base, with 7 bases between them. This CDR3 has 13 amino acids. The CDR3 is CSARDASSYEQYF. The CDR3 bases are TGCAGTGCTAGAGATGCTAGTTCCTACGAGCAGTACTTC.

This clonotype was counted a single time. The J gene is TRBJ2-1, the V gene TRBV7-3; D may match TRBD1 or TRBD2 (5 bases each). V lost 3 bases to trimming and J lost 7 bases, with 16 bases between them. CDR3 length: 15 residues. CDR1 SGHTA and CDR2 FQGTGA come from the germline V gene. CDR3 bases: TGTGCCAGCAGCTTTTTCGGGCGAGGGGAGAATGAGCAGTTCTTC. Amino acid sequence: CASSFFGRGENEQFF. The variable domain in full, completed from reference TRBV7-3 and TRBJ2-1, reads GAGVSQTPSNKVTEKGKYVELRCDPISGHTALYWYRQSLGQGPEFLIYFQGTGAADDSGLPNDRFFAVRPEGSVSTLKIQRTERGDSAVYLCASSFFGRGENEQFFGPGTRLTVL.